This T cell receptor (beta chain) appears in the sequencing data of a study of regulatory T cells in long-lasting Graves disease. About the research overall: Patients with new Graves' disease had used antithyroid drugs below 3 months.

Assembly of TCR beta libraries relied on iRepertoire HTBI primers together with Arm-PCR of CDR3 regions. Under the authors' procedure: Identified across the samples were around 62 TRBV segments and 13 to 15 TRBJ segments. TCRdb recomputed calls from the multiplex PCR reads with MiXCR, one row per CDR3 protein. The V and J calls come from TCRdb's annotation, not from the publication. The sample lists approximately 300,000 distinct CDR3 sequences; approximately 20% were seen once. Time point of the sample: newly diagnosed GD, antithyroid drugs for less than 3 months. The TCR library was made from RNA that had been extracted from PBMCs in TRIzol. Germline V gives CDR1 SGDLS, CDR2 YYNGEE. The CDR3 is made up of 14 amino acids. The ends were cut back, 7 bases at V and 0 bases at J, with 10 bases in the middle.

Sequenced material: peripheral blood mononuclear cells (PBMCs), taken at new diagnosis, from a patient treated with antithyroid drugs. The sequence was obtained from a female donor with Graves disease. This sequence joins TRBV9 and TRBJ1-4; D not resolved. The CDR3 sequence: CASSTRATNEKLFF. Written as DNA, the CDR3 is TGTGCCAGCTCCACGAGGGCAACTAATGAAAAACTGTTTTTT.